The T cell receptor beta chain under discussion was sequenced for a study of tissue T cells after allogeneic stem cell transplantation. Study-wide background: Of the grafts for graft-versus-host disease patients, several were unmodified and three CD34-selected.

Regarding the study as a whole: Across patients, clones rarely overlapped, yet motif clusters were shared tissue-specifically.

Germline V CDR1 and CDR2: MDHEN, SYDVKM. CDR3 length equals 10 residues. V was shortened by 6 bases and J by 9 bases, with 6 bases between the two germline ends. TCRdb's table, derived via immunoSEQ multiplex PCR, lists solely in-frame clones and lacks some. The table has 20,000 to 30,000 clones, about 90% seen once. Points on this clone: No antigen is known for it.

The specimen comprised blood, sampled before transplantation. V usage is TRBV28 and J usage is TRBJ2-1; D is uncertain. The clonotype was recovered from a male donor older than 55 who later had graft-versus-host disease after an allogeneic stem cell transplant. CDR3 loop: CASSSGEQFF. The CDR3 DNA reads TGTGCCAGCAGCTCCGGTGAGCAGTTCTTC. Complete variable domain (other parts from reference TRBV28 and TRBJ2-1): DVKVTQSSRYLVKRTGEKVFLECVQDMDHENMFWYRQDPGLGLRLIYFSYDVKMKEKGDIPEGYSVSREKKERFSLILESASTNQTSMYLCASSSGEQFFGPGTRLTVL.